This T cell receptor beta chain was recorded in a study of beta chain features in type 1 diabetes. Notes on the study in general: For cells with high TCR expression, cDNA sequencing could yield over-representation. Healthy donors had naive, central memory and Treg TCRB repertoires that appeared less similar than those seen among patients.

About this clone: Its antigen is not known.

Reverse transcribing all isolated RNA meant expressed TCRB transcripts were sequenced. Measured with immunoSEQ multiplex PCR; TCRdb has only the in-frame clones, and not every one. The sample carries around 300,000 clones, approximately 14% recorded once. CDR1 and CDR2 from the germline V gene are SGHRS and YFSETQ. The CDR3 covers 15 residues. V was pared by 0 bases and J by 4 bases, with 3 bases of the junction left unmatched. Material for sequencing was central memory CD4+ T cells from blood. The rearrangement uses TRBV5-1 and TRBJ1-2; the match to TRBD1 covers 10 bases. The sequence was collected from a man aged 30 to 39 in good health. The CDR3 DNA reads as TGCGCCAGCAGCTTGGAGGGGACAGGGGTCTATGGCTACACCTTC. Translated: CASSLEGTGVYGYTF.